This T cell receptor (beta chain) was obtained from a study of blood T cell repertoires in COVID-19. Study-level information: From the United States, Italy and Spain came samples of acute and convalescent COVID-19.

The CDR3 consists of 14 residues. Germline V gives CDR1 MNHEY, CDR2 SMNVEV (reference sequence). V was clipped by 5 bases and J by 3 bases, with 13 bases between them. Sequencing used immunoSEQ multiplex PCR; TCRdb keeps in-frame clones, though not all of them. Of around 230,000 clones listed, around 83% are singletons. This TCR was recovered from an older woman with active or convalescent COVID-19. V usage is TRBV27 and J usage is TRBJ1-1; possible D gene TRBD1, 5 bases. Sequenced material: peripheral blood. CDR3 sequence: CASSPLGGDTEAFF. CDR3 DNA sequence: TGTGCCAGCAGTCCCTTGGGGGGGGACACTGAAGCTTTCTTT.